This T cell receptor (beta chain) was retrieved from a study of response to subunit inactivated influenza vaccine (dated by TCRdb to between 2017 and 2018). About the study as a whole: Deep quantitative profiling of the T cell receptor repertoire was used in the study to follow responses to a trivalent subunit inactivated influenza vaccine.

In the paper's terms, the time point label means: around 45 days after influenza vaccine administration. Library preparation employed RT-PCR. Data came from an Illumina HiSeq 2500. TCRdb took the public reads, trimmed them with fastp at Q25, ran MiXCR for clone calling and kept in-frame beta chains. Rows with a matching CDR3 protein are joined into one entry that keeps the most common DNA and genes. Across this sample there are 540,000 or so distinct CDR3 sequences, with roughly 13% seen only once. The ten largest clones take up 10% to 15% of the sample. V loses 6 bases, J loses 8 bases, and the germline ends lie 11 bases apart. The CDR3, from cysteine to phenylalanine, totals 12 residues. The read is trimmed to its CDR3 DNA, 36 bases read in frame from base 1. Paper-wide results and their limitations: It was suggested by the authors that each seasonal influenza vaccination may recruit only a limited number of new T cells.

For this clonotype: It has no known antigen specificity. No base qualities exist here, and no much larger clone lies one base off it.

The sequence was obtained from a man aged 45-60 years who received an inactivated influenza vaccine. Donor details come from another sample of the same person, matched by shared clones. Recombination linked TRBV12-3 or TRBV12-4 to TRBJ2-1, with the D gene too uncertain to name. This specimen was PBMCs from blood, taken about 40 days after vaccination. The nucleotides read TGTGCCAGCAGCCCATATGGCGATGAGCAGTTCTTC. It encodes CASSPYGDEQFF.